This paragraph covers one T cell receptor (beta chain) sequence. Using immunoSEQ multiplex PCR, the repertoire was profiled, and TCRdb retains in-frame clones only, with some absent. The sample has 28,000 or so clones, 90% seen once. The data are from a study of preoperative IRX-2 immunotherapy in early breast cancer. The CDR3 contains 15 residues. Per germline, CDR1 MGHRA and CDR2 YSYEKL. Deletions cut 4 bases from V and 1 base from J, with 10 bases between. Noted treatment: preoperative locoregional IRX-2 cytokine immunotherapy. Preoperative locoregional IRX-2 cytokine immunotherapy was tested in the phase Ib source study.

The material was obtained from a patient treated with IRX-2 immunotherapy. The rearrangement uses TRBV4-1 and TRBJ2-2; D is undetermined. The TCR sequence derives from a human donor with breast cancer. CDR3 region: CASSRSRMNTGELFF. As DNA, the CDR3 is TGCGCCAGCAGCCGGAGCAGAATGAACACCGGGGAGCTGTTTTTT.